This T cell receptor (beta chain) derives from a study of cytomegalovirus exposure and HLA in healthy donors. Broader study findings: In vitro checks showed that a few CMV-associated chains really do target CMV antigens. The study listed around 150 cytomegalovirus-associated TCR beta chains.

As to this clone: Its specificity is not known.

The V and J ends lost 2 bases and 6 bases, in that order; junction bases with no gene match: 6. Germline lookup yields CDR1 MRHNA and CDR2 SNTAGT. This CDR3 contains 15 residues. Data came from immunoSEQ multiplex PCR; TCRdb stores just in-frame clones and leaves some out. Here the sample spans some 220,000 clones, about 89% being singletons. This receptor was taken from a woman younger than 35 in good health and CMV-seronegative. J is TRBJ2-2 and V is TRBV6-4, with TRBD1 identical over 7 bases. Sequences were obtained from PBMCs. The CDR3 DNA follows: TGTGCCAGCAGTGACGAGGGGGCAGGATCCGGGGAGCTGTTTTTT. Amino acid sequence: CASSDEGAGSGELFF.